Each of the 9 T cell receptor beta chains below was sequenced from the same sample in a study of OX40 agonist ivuxolimab in advanced cancers. TCRdb's table, derived via immunoSEQ multiplex PCR, lists solely in-frame clones and lacks some. The sample shows under 95,000 clones, roughly 82% of them seen only once. Specimen: CD4+ or CD8+ T cells sorted from blood, collected in a trial of the OX40 agonist ivuxolimab. Receptor source: an adult with an advanced solid tumor such as melanoma, head and neck, liver or kidney cancer.

The genes are TRBV7-9 and TRBJ2-1; 8 bases align to TRBD1. Unmatched junction bases numbered 11, after V lost 7 bases and J lost 9 bases. CDR3 length equals 14 residues. CDR1 and CDR2 (germline): SEHNR, FQNEAQ (reference sequence). The CDR3 coding sequence is TGTGCCAGCAACGCACAGGGGGGCATTGGTGAGCAGTTCTTC. Its protein product is CASNAQGGIGEQFF.

The CDR3 region has the DNA TGTGCCAGCAGTTGGGACAGGGCCGCAGATACGCAGTATTTT. Translated, it gives CASSWDRAADTQYF. This chain connects TRBV27 to TRBJ2-3; the match to TRBD1 covers 9 bases. With V trimmed by 4 bases and J by 4 bases, 3 bases remained unmatched. This CDR3 region has 14 residues. Germline assignment: CDR1 MNHEY and CDR2 SMNVEV (reference sequence).

The V gene is TRBV5-1, the J gene TRBJ2-1, with 8 positions matching TRBD1. Germline values: CDR1 SGHRS, CDR2 YFSETQ. V gave up 1 base and J gave up 1 base; unmatched junction bases: 1. The CDR3 is 15 residues long. DNA of the CDR3: TGCGCCAGCAGCTTGCAGGGGGCATCCTACAATGAGCAGTTCTTC. Its translation: CASSLQGASYNEQFF.

This chain joins TRBV19 and TRBJ2-3; TRBD2 agrees at 12 bases. The trim removed 3 bases at V and 4 bases at J, leaving 5 bases unmatched. The CDR3 loop spans 16 amino acids. In germline, CDR1 is LNHDA, CDR2 SQIVND (reference sequence). The CDR3 region has the DNA TGTGCCAGTAGTATTGGACTAGCGGGATTCGCAGATACGCAGTATTTT. As protein: CASSIGLAGFADTQYF.

Comments on this clone: In the same sample, other DNA sequences code for this CDR3. The chain carries TRBV5-1 and TRBJ2-7, with D possibly TRBD2 on 5 matching bases. Germline loops: CDR1 SGHRS, CDR2 YFSETQ. The CDR3 is 12 residues long. V shed 2 bases and J shed 3 bases, with 6 bases lying between them. The CDR3 DNA sequence: TGCGCCAGCAGCTTCGCGGGCTACGAGCAGTACTTC. Translated, it gives CASSFAGYEQYF.

In this sample, this clone turned up a few times. The J gene is TRBJ1-1, the V gene TRBV27; the D is unclear. V was clipped by 7 bases and J by 3 bases, with 15 bases between them. The CDR3 is made up of 14 amino acids. Per the germline V gene, CDR1 is MNHEY and CDR2 is SMNVEV (reference sequence). The CDR3 loop reads CASNSLLGDTEAFF. In DNA form, the CDR3 reads TGTGCCAGCAATTCCTTACTCGGAGACACTGAAGCTTTCTTT.

The chain couples TRBV19 to TRBJ1-2, with a weak D call TRBD1 (6 bases). V gave up 0 bases and J gave up 1 base, with 9 bases separating them. The CDR3 loop spans 15 amino acids. From germline, CDR1 is LNHDA and CDR2 SQIVND (reference sequence). CDR3 protein: CASSIDLDSNYGYTF. The CDR3 coding sequence is TGTGCCAGTAGTATAGATCTGGACAGTAACTATGGCTACACCTTC.

This clone was counted a few times. For the CDR3, the DNA is TGTGCCAGCAGCCATGTGGACAGGGCCAATCAGCCCCAGCATTTT. Translating gives CASSHVDRANQPQHF. This chain links TRBV4-2 with TRBJ1-5, with 8 nucleotides matching TRBD1. Germline CDR1 and CDR2: LGHNA and YNFKEQ. V lost 3 bases and J lost 3; bases outside the gene matches: 4. The CDR3 is made up of 15 amino acids.

The V and J genes are TRBV6-5 and TRBJ1-2, with D tentatively TRBD1 (6 bases). The ends were cut back, 2 bases at V and 2 bases at J, with 15 bases in the middle. The germline CDR1 and CDR2 sequences are MNHEY and SVGAGI. The CDR3 has 16 residues. The CDR3 spells CASSYHREMNNYGYTF. In nucleotides, the CDR3 is TGTGCCAGCAGTTACCACAGGGAAATGAACAACTATGGCTACACCTTC.